A single sample is the source of the 19 T cell receptor beta chains below, sequenced in a study of memory CD4+ T cells and cytomegalovirus serostatus. Single viable CD3+CD4+CD8-CD45RO+ cells were sorted as the memory CD4+ T cells. Profiling relied on immunoSEQ multiplex PCR, and the TCRdb table lists in-frame clones only, not all of them. The table shows 40,000 to 55,000 clones, with 80% to 90% occurring only once. Sequenced: memory CD4+ T cells from blood. The origin of the receptors is an adult in good health and CMV-seropositive.

The CDR3 region has the DNA TGCGCCAGCAGCCAAACTAGCGGGAGGGCCGTACGAAACATTCAGTACTTC. Translated: CASSQTSGRAVRNIQYF. The rearrangement links TRBV4-1 to TRBJ2-4, with 13 bases matching TRBD2. The CDR3 spans 17 residues. CDR1 is MGHRA, CDR2 YSYEKL, per germline. Losses at the gene ends were 2 bases for V and 6 bases for J; bases not matched to a gene: 7.

This chain links TRBV4-2 with TRBJ2-3, with D possibly being TRBD1 or TRBD2 (5 bases each). The V gene lost 4 bases and the J gene lost 3 bases, with 11 bases spanning the gap. Germline CDR1 and CDR2: LGHNA and YNFKEQ. The CDR3 length is 14 residues. The CDR3 DNA sequence: TGTGCCAGCAGCCTCCGGGACGGGACAGATACGCAGTATTTT. Translating gives CASSLRDGTDTQYF.

A few counts support this clone. The rearrangement links TRBV27 to TRBJ1-2; a possible D gene is TRBD1 (5 bases). Germline assignment: CDR1 MNHEY and CDR2 SMNVEV (reference sequence). This CDR3 comprises 15 residues. Trimming removed 3 bases at V and 2 bases at J, with 13 bases between. The CDR3 is CASSFTVSGNYGYTF. CDR3 in DNA: TGTGCCAGCAGTTTTACTGTCTCAGGGAACTATGGCTACACCTTC.

The chain uses TRBV15 and TRBJ1-1, with D possibly TRBD1 on 6 matching bases. V gave up 8 bases and J gave up 0 bases, with 10 bases separating them. This CDR3 has 13 residues. Germline V gene data show CDR1 as LNHNV and CDR2 as YYDKDF (reference sequence). The CDR3 sequence is CATGDRMNTEAFF. As DNA, the CDR3 is TGTGCCACCGGCGACAGGATGAACACTGAAGCTTTCTTT.

The chain uses TRBV25-1 and TRBJ2-7, with D perhaps matching TRBD1 (6 bases). This CDR3 has 12 amino acids. Trimming took off 8 bases at V and 3 bases at J, with 11 bases between the two ends. Germline CDR1 reads MGHDK; CDR2 reads SYGVNS. The CDR3 coding sequence is TGTGCCAGCGGGGGACACTACTACGAGCAGTACTTC. Translating gives CASGGHYYEQYF.

The rearrangement links TRBV7-3 to TRBJ2-3; D is uncertain. The CDR3 is 13 amino acids. V was clipped by 5 bases and J by 5 bases, with 11 bases between them. CDR1 is SGHTA, CDR2 FQGTGA, per germline. The CDR3 DNA reads TGTGCCAGCAGCCTATCCCCTAGAGATACGCAGTATTTT. Amino acids: CASSLSPRDTQYF.

The V gene is TRBV11-2, the J gene TRBJ2-7, with 10 positions matching TRBD2. CDR1 SGHAT and CDR2 FQNNGV come from the germline V gene. The CDR3 has 16 amino acids. V lost 2 bases to trimming and J lost 4 bases; unmatched junction nucleotides: 8. CDR3 in amino acids: CASSLNPLAGAYEQYF. The DNA for the CDR3 is TGTGCCAGCAGCTTAAACCCCCTAGCGGGAGCTTACGAGCAGTACTTC.

This chain uses TRBV4-3 with TRBJ2-7; TRBD2 might be the D (6 bases). V gave up 3 bases and J gave up 0 bases, with 9 bases separating them. This CDR3 region has 14 residues. Germline CDR1 reads LGHNA; CDR2 reads YSLEER. CDR3 nucleotide sequence: TGCGCCAGCAGCCAGGGACTTTCCTCCTACGAGCAGTACTTC. Its protein product is CASSQGLSSYEQYF.

The rearrangement uses TRBV6-6 and TRBJ1-1, with a tentative D call TRBD1 (5 bases). CDR1 is MNHNY and CDR2 is SVGAGI in the germline V gene (reference sequence). Trimming cost V 4 bases and J 4 bases, with 7 bases left between them. There are 12 residues in the CDR3. This chain's CDR3 is CASSSQGTEAFF. Here the CDR3 DNA reads TGTGCCAGCAGTTCGCAGGGCACTGAAGCTTTCTTT.

V gene TRBV2 combines with J gene TRBJ2-3; 7 bases map to TRBD2. Per the germline V gene, CDR1 is SNHLY and CDR2 is FYNNEI. Trimming took 6 bases from V and 6 from J; bases not matched to a gene: 15. The CDR3 runs to 16 residues. For the CDR3, the DNA is TGTGCCAGCAGCGTCGTCGGAGCGGGGTTAGTTGATACGCAGTATTTT. It yields the protein CASSVVGAGLVDTQYF.

This clone was picked up one time. V usage is TRBV11-2 and J usage is TRBJ2-7, with D tentatively TRBD2 (5 bases). V lost 7 bases and J lost 0, with 7 bases in between. Germline V gene lookup returns CDR1 SGHAT and CDR2 FQNNGV. This CDR3 is built from 12 residues. The CDR3 here is CASTAGSYEQYF. The DNA of the CDR3 is TGTGCCAGCACCGCGGGCTCCTACGAGCAGTACTTC.

This chain connects TRBV7-2 to TRBJ2-7; D may be TRBD1 (6 bases). V gave up 6 bases and J gave up 1 base, with 19 bases separating them. CDR1 SGHTA and CDR2 FQGNSA come from the germline V gene. The CDR3 covers 16 residues. CDR3 in amino acids: CASSPRPRQESYEQYF. DNA of the CDR3: TGTGCCAGCAGTCCGAGGCCGCGACAGGAGTCCTACGAGCAGTACTTC.

The chain uses TRBV28 and TRBJ2-7, with D uncertain. Per the germline V gene, CDR1 is MDHEN and CDR2 is SYDVKM. V was clipped by 2 bases and J by 9 bases, with 8 bases between them. The CDR3 is 11 residues long. The CDR3 bases are TGTGCCAGCAGTTTAGACCTACGGCAGTACTTC. This codes for CASSLDLRQYF.

This clone was seen more than once but under ten times. The chain uses TRBV6-5 and TRBJ2-7; perhaps TRBD2 as D (6 bases). Trimming took off 2 bases at V and 5 bases at J, with 19 bases between the two ends. Germline loops: CDR1 MNHEY, CDR2 SVGAGI. CDR3 size: 16 residues. CDR3 coding DNA: TGTGCCAGCAGTTACCCGGCCGCGAGCGGGTCACACGAGCAGTACTTC. Translating it yields CASSYPAASGSHEQYF.

This clone was counted only a few times. The genes are TRBV28 and TRBJ1-1; D call uncertain. Germline CDR1 reads MDHEN; CDR2 reads SYDVKM. CDR3 length: 11 amino acids. The DNA for the CDR3 is TGTGCTCTGGTGGATTACACTGAAGCTTTCTTT. It is translated as CALVDYTEAFF.

This clone has a single count. The J gene is TRBJ2-3, the V gene TRBV5-4; TRBD2 agrees at 7 bases. Germline loops: CDR1 SGHNT, CDR2 YYREEE (reference sequence). This CDR3 comprises 16 residues. V was pared by 6 bases and J by 3 bases, with 13 bases of the junction left unmatched. The CDR3 is CASKLSRGGGTDTQYF. The CDR3 DNA sequence: TGTGCCAGCAAGCTCTCTCGTGGGGGGGGGACAGATACGCAGTATTTT.

In regard to this clone: Sequence at one end of the junction differs from germline and may be a read error. V gene TRBV7-2 combines with J gene TRBJ2-3; TRBD2 matches at 7 bases. Germline V gives CDR1 SGHTA, CDR2 FQGNSA. The CDR3 has 12 amino acids. CDR3 region: CASSLAADTQYF. CDR3 coding DNA: TGTGCCAGCAGCCTAGCGGCTGATACGCAGTATTTT.

The rearrangement uses TRBV28 and TRBJ1-5; a weak D match, TRBD1 (6 bases). Germline CDR1 MDHEN, CDR2 SYDVKM. The germline V and J ends were trimmed by 5 bases and 3 bases, with 11 bases remaining between them. This CDR3 is built from 14 residues. The CDR3 loop reads CASSTGQLNQPQHF. The DNA for the CDR3 is TGTGCCAGCAGTACGGGACAACTCAATCAGCCCCAGCATTTT.

The chain uses TRBV28 and TRBJ2-7; either TRBD1 or TRBD2 may supply D (5 bases each). Trimming pared 4 bases from V and 0 bases from J, leaving 13 bases between. The CDR3 runs 15 residues. Germline V lookup: CDR1 MDHEN, CDR2 SYDVKM. The CDR3 sequence is CASSSLKGSSYEQYF. In nucleotides, the CDR3 is TGTGCCAGCAGTTCCCTGAAGGGGAGCTCCTACGAGCAGTACTTC.